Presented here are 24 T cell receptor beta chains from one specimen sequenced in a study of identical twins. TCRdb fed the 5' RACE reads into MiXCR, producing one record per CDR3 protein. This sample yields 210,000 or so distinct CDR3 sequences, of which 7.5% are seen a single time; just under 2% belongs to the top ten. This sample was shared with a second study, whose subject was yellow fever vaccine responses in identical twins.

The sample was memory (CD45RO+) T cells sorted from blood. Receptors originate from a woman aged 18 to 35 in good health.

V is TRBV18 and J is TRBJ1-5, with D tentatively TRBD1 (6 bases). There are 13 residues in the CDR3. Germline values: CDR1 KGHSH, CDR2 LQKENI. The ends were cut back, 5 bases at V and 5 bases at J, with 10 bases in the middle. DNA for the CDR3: TGTGCCAGCTCAAAGGGGGGGGATCAGCCCCAGCATTTT. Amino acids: CASSKGGDQPQHF.

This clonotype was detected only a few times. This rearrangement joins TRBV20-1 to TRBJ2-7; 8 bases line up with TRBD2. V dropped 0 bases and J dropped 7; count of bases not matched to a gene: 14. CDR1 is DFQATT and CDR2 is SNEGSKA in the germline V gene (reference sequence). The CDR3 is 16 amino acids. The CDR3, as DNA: TGCAGTGCTAGAGATCGGGGCGGGGGGTCCCCCTCGGAGCAGTACTTC. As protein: CSARDRGGGSPSEQYF.

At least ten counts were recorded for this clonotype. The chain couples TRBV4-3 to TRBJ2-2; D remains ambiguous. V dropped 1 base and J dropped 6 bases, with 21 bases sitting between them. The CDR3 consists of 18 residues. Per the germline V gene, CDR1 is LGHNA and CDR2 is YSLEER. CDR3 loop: CASSQGLETGPRPGELFF. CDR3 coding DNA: TGCGCCAGCAGCCAAGGATTAGAAACCGGGCCCAGACCCGGGGAGCTGTTTTTT.

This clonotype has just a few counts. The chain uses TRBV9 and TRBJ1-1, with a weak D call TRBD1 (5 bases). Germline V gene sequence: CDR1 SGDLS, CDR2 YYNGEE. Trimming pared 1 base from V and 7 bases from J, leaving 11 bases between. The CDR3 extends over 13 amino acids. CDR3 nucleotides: TGTGCCAGCAGCGTATTGGGGGAAGGTGAAGCTTTCTTT. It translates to CASSVLGEGEAFF.

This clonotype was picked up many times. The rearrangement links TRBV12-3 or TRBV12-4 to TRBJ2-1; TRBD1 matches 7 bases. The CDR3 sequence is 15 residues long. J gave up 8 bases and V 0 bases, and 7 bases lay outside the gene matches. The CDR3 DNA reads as TGTGCCAGCAGTTTAGCCACGACAGGGTTCGATGAGCAGTTCTTC. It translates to CASSLATTGFDEQFF.

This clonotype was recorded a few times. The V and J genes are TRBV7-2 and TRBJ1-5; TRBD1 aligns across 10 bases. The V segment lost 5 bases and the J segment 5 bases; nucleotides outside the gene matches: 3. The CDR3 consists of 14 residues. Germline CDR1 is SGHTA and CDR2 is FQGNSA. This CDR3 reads CASSVDRGDQPQHF. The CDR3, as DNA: TGTGCCAGCAGCGTGGACAGGGGGGATCAGCCCCAGCATTTT.

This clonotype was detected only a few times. CDR3 coding DNA: TGCGCCAGCAGCCGGCTCTTCACCGGGGAGCTGTTTTTT. This encodes CASSRLFTGELFF. The rearrangement links TRBV4-3 to TRBJ2-2; D is ambiguous. V lost 4 bases and J lost 4, with 7 bases in between. Germline lookup yields CDR1 LGHNA and CDR2 YSLEER. This CDR3 region has 13 residues.

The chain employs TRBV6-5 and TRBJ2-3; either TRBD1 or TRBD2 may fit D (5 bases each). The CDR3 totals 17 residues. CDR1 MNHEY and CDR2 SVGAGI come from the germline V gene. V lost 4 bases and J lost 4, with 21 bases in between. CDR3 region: CASSCAWLRDLSDTQYF. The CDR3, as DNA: TGTGCCAGCAGTTGCGCGTGGCTTCGGGACCTATCAGATACGCAGTATTTT.

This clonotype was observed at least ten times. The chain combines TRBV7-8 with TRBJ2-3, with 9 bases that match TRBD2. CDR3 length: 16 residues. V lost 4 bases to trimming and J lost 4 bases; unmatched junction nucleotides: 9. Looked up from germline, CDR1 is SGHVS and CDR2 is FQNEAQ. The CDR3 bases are TGTGCCAGCAGCTCGGGAGCGGGAGGAAGGGCAGATACGCAGTATTTT. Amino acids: CASSSGAGGRADTQYF.

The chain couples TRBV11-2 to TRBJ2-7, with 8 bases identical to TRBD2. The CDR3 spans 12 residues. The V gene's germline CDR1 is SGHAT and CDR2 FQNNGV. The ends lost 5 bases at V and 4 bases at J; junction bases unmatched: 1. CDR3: CASSRLAYEQYF. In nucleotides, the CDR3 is TGTGCCAGCAGCCGACTAGCGTACGAGCAGTACTTC.

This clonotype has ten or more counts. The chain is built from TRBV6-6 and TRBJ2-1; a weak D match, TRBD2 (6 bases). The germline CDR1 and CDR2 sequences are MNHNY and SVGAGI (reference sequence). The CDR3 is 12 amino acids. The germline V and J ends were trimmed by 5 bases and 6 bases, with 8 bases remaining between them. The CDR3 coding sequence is TGTGCCAGCAGTGGGGGGAGCAATGAGCAGTTCTTC. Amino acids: CASSGGSNEQFF.

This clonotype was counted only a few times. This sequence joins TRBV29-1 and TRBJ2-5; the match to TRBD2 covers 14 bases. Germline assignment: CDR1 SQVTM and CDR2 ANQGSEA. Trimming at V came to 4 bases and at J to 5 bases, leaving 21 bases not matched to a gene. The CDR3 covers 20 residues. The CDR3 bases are TGCAGCGTTGGTTCAAGAAAAACCGGGACTAGCGGGAGTAAAGGCGAGACCCAGTACTTC. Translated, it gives CSVGSRKTGTSGSKGETQYF.

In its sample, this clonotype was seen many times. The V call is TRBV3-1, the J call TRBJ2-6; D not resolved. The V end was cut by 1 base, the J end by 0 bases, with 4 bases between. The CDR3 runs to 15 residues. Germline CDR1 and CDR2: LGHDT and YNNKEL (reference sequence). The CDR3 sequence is CASSQGDSGANVLTF. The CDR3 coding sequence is TGTGCCAGCAGCCAAGGGGACTCTGGGGCCAACGTCCTGACTTTC.

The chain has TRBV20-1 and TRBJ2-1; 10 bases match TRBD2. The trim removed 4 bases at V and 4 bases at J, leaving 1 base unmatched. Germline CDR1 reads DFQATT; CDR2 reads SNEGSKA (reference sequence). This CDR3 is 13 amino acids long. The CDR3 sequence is CSATSGSYNEQFF. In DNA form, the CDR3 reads TGCAGTGCTACTAGCGGGAGTTACAATGAGCAGTTCTTC.

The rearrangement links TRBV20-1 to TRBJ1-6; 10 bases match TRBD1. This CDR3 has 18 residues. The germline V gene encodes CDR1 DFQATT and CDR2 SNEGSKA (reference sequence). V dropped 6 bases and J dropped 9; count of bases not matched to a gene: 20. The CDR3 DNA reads TGCAGTGCCAGGAGGGGACAGGGGTTGTGGGTGTATTTTTCACCCCTCCACTTT. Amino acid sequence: CSARRGQGLWVYFSPLHF.

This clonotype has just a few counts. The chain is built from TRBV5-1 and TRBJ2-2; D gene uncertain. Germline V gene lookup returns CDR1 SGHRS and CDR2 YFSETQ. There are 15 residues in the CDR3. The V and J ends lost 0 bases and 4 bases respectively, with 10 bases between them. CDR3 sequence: CASSLELAFTGELFF. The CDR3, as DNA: TGCGCCAGCAGCTTGGAATTAGCTTTCACCGGGGAGCTGTTTTTT.

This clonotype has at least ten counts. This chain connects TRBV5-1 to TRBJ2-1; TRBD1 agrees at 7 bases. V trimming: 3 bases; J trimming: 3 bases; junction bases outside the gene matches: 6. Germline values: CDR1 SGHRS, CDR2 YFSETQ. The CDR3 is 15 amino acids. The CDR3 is CASSSSGQDYNEQFF. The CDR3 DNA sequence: TGCGCCAGCAGCTCGAGTGGACAGGACTACAATGAGCAGTTCTTC. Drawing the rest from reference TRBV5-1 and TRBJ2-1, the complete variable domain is KAGVTQTPRYLIKTRGQQVTLSCSPISGHRSVSWYQQTPGQGLQFLFEYFSETQRNKGNFPGRFSGRQFSNSRSEMNVSTLELGDSALYLCASSSSGQDYNEQFFGPGTRLTVL.

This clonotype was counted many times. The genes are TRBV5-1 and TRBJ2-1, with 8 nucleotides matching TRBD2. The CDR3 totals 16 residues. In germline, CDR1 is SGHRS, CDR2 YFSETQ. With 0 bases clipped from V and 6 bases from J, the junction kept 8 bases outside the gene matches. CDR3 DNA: TGCGCCAGCAGCTTGGCCGGGACTAGTAATTTCAATGAGCAGTTCTTC. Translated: CASSLAGTSNFNEQFF.

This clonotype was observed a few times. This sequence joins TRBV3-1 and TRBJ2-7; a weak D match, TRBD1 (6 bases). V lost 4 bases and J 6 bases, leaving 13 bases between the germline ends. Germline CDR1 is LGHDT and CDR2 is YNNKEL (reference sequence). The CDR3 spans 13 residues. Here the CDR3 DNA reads TGTGCCAGCAGCCTATTCTCCAGGGGCGAGCAGTACTTC. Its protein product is CASSLFSRGEQYF.

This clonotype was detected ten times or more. CDR3 residues: CASTFNRENSPLHF. The CDR3 DNA reads as TGTGCCAGCACCTTCAACAGGGAGAATTCACCCCTCCACTTT. This chain joins TRBV2 and TRBJ1-6, with a weak D call TRBD1 (6 bases). CDR3 length: 14 amino acids. Germline values: CDR1 SNHLY, CDR2 FYNNEI. V was trimmed by 7 bases and J by 7 bases, leaving 14 bases between them.

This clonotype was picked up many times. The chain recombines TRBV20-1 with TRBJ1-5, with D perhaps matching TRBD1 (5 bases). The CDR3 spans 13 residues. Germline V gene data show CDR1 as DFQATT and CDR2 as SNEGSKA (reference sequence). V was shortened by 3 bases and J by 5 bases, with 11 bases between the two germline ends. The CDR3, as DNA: TGCAGTGCTAGCTTCAGGGAGGATCAGCCCCAGCATTTT. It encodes CSASFREDQPQHF.

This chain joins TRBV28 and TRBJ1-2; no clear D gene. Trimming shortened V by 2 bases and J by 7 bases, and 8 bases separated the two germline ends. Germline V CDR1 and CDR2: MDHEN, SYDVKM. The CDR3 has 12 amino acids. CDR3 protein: CASSLGLRGYTF. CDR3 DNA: TGTGCCAGCAGTTTAGGTCTTCGTGGCTACACCTTC.

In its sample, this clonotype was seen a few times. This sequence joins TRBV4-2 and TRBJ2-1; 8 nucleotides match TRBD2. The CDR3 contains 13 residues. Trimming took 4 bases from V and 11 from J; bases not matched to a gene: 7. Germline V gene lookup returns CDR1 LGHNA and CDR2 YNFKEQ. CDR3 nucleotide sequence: TGTGCCAGCAGCCTGCCGGGGGGGCTACAGCAGTTCTTC. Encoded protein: CASSLPGGLQQFF.

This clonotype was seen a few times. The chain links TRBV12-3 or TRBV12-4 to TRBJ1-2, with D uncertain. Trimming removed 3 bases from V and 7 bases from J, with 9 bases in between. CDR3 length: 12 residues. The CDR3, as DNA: TGTGCCAGCAGTTTCGTGGGTTCTGGCTACACCTTC. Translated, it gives CASSFVGSGYTF.